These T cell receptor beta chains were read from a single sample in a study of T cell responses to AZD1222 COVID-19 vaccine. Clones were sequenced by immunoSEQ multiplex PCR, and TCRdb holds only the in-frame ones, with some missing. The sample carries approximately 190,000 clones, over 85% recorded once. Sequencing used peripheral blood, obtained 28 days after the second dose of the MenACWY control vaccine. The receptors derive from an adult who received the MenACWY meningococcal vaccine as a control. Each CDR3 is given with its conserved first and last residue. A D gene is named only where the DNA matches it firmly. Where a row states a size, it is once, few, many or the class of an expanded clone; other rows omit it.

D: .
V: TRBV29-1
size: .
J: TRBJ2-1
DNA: TGCAGCGCGGGACGGATTAACTATGAGCAGTTCTTC
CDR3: CSAGRINYEQFF

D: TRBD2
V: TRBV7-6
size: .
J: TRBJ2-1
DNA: TGTGCCAGCAGCTTAGTAAGCGGGACGTACAATGAGCAGTTCTTC
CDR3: CASSLVSGTYNEQFF

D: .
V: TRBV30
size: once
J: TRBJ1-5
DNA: TGTGCCTGGAGTCCCCGGTTAGGGGGGCAGCCCCAGCATTTT
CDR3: CAWSPRLGGQPQHF

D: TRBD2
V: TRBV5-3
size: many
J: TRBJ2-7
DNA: TGTGCCAGAAGCTTGTGCCAGCGGGAGACCTCGCAGTACTTC
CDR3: CARSLCQRETSQYF

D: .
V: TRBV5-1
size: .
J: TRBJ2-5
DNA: TGCGCCAGCAGCCTCCGGGACTCGCTGGCAGAGACCCAGTACTTC
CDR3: CASSLRDSLAETQYF

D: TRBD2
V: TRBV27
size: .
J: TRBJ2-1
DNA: TGTGCCAGCAGTTTAGCGGCGGGAGATGTCCCCTACAATGAGCAGTTCTTC
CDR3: CASSLAAGDVPYNEQFF

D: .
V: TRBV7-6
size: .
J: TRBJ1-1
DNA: TGTGCCAGCAGCTTAACTCAGGGTGGTAACGCTGAAGCTTTCTTT
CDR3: CASSLTQGGNAEAFF

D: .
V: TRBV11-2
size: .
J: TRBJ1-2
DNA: TGTGCCAGCAGCCCTGGGGGGGCCTATGGCTACACCTTC
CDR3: CASSPGGAYGYTF

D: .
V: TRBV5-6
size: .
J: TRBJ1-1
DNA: TGTGCCAGCAGCCTCGGCCCTAGGGACACTGAAGCTTTCTTT
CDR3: CASSLGPRDTEAFF

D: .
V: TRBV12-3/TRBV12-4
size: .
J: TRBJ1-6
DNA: TGTGCCAGCAGTAGGGACGTCTCACCCCTCCACTTT
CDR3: CASSRDVSPLHF

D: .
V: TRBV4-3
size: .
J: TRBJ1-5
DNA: TGCGCCAGCAGCCCGGGGGTTGGGGAGCCCAATCAGCCCCAGCATTTT
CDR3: CASSPGVGEPNQPQHF

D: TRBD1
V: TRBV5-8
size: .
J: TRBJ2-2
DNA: TGTGCCAGCAGCCGTAGGGACAGGGTGGTCACCGGGGAGCTGTTTTTT
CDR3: CASSRRDRVVTGELFF

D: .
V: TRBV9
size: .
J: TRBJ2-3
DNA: TGTGCCAGCAGCGTAGGGGTAGGGAGAGATACGCAGTATTTT
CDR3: CASSVGVGRDTQYF

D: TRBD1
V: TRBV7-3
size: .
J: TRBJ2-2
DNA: TGTGCCAGCAGCTCTCCGGGACAGGGGGCTTACGGCGGGGAGCTGTTTTTT
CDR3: CASSSPGQGAYGGELFF

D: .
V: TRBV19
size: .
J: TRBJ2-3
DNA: TGTGCCAGTAGTATTTCGGGTCTGTCAGGGCCAAACACAGATACGCAGTATTTT
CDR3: CASSISGLSGPNTDTQYF

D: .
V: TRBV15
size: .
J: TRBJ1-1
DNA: TGTGCCACCAGGGATCGAGCGGGACTACACACTGAAGCTTTCTTT
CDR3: CATRDRAGLHTEAFF

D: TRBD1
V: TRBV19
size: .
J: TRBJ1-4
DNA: TGTGCCAGTCTTATGAGAGGGGGCGACGAAAAACTGTTTTTT
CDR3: CASLMRGGDEKLFF

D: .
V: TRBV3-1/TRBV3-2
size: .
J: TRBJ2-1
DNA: TGTGCCAGCAGCAACCCGAGCCTCGAGCAGTTCTTC
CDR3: CASSNPSLEQFF

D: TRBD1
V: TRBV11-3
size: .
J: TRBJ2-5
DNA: TGTGCCAGCAGCCGACGACAGGGGTGGGAGACCCAGTACTTC
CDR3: CASSRRQGWETQYF

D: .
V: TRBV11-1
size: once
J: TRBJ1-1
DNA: TGTGCCAGCAGCCCCCGGGCCCGGTTAGGGGCTGAAGCTTTCTTT
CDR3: CASSPRARLGAEAFF

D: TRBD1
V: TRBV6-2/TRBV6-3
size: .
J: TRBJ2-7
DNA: TGTGCCAGCAGTAGACAGGGGCGGTACGAGCAGTACTTC
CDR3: CASSRQGRYEQYF

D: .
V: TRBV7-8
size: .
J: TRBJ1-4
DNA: TGTGCCAGCAGCTACGGAGCGGGGCGGTCTAATGAAAAACTGTTTTTT
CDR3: CASSYGAGRSNEKLFF

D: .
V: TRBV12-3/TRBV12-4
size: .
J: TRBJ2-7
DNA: TGTGCCAGCAGTTGGGCCTACGAGCAGTACTTC
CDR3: CASSWAYEQYF

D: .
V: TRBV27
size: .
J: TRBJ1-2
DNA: TGTGCCAGCAGCCCCGGACAGTCTTTATACTATGGCTACACCTTC
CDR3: CASSPGQSLYYGYTF

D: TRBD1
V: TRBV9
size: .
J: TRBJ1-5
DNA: TGTGCCAGCAGCGTAGGGACAGGCCATCAGCCCCAGCATTTT
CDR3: CASSVGTGHQPQHF

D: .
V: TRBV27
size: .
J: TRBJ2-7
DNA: TGTGCCAGCAGTTTAGTCCCCCAGGATCCTTACGAGCAGTACTTC
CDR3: CASSLVPQDPYEQYF

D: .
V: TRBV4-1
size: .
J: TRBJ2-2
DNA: TGCGCCAGCAGCCAAGATGGGTACCGGGACTTCTCGAACACCGGGGAGCTGTTTTTT
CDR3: CASSQDGYRDFSNTGELFF

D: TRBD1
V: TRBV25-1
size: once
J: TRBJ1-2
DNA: TGTGCCAGCAGTCCAACAGGGGGCGCTTGGCATGGCTACACCTTC
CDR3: CASSPTGGAWHGYTF

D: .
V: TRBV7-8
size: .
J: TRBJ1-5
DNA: TGTGCCAGCAGCCTAATCCCTGGGACCCAGCATTTT
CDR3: CASSLIPGTQHF

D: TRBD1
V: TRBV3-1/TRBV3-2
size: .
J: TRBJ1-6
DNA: TGTGCCAGCAGCTACCACAGGGGGTTCGATAATTCACCCCTCCACTTT
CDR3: CASSYHRGFDNSPLHF

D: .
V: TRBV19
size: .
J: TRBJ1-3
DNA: TGTGCCAGTAGTATTCCCCAGGGTCTAGGAAACACCATATATTTT
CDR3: CASSIPQGLGNTIYF

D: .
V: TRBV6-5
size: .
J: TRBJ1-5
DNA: TGTGCCACCAGTCGGGCCGGGGGTCAGCCCCAGCATTTT
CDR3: CATSRAGGQPQHF

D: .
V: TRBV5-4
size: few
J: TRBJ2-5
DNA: TGTGCCAGCAGCCACCCAGGGGCTCTTGCTGTCGACTTC
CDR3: CASSHPGALAVDF

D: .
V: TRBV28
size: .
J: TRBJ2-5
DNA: TGTGCCAGCAGGGGGGACGGGGCTTTCCTGAGGGAGACCCAGTACTTC
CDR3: CASRGDGAFLRETQYF

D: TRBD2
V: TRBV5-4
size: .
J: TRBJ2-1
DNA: TGTGCCAGCAGCTCCGGACTAGCGGGACTCAATGAGCAGTTCTTC
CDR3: CASSSGLAGLNEQFF

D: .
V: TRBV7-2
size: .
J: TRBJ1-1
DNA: TGTGCCAGCAGCCCAAGACTGCTGGTTCCCGACTTT
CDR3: CASSPRLLVPDF

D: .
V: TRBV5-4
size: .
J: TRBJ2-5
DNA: TGTGCCAGCAGCGTGAGCCGGGTGGACTACTCGGAGACCCAGTACTTC
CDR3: CASSVSRVDYSETQYF

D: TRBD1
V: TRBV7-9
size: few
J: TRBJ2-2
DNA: TGTGCCAGCACCGGGACAGGGAACACCGGGGAGCTGTTTTTT
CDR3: CASTGTGNTGELFF

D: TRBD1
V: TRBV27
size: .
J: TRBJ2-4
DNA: TGTGCCAGCGCTCCGGGACAGGGTTGGAACATTCAGTACTTC
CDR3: CASAPGQGWNIQYF

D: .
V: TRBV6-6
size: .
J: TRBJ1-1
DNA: TGTGCCAGCAGCCCATGGGGGAACACTGAAGCTTTCTTT
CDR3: CASSPWGNTEAFF

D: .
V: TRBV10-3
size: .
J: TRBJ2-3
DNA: TGTGCCATCAGTGAGTCTCTCCGGCACCATACAGATACGCAGTATTTT
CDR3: CAISESLRHHTDTQYF

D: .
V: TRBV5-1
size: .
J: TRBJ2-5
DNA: TGCGCCAGCAGCTTGTCGTCTGCCTTGGGAGAGACCCAGTACTTC
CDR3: CASSLSSALGETQYF

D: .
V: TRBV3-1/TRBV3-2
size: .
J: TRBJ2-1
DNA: TGTGCCAGCAGCCGGACCGATGAGCAGTTCTTC
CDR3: CASSRTDEQFF

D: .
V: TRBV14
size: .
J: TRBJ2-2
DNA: TGTGCCAGCAGCCAAGTGTCCAGTAGGAACACCGGGGAGCTGTTTTTT
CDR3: CASSQVSSRNTGELFF

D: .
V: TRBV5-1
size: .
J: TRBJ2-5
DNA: TGCGCCAGCAGCGTGGACCTTGGGGTAGAGACCCAGTACTTC
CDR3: CASSVDLGVETQYF